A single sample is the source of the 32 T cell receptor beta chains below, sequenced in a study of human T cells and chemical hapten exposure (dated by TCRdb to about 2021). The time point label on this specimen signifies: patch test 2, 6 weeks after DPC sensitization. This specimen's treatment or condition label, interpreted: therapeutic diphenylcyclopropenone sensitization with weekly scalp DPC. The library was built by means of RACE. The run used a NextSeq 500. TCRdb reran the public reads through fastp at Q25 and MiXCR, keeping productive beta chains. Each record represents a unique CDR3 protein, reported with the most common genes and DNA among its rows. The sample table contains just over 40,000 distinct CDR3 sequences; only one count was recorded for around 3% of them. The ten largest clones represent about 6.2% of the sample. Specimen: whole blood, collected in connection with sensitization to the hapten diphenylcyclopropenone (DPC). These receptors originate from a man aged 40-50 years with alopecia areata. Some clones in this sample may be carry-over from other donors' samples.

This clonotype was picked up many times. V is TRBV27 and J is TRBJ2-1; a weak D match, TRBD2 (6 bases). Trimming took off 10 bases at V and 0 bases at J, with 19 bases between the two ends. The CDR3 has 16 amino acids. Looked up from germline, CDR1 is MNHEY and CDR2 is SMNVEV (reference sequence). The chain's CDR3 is CATIPLAASSYNEQFF. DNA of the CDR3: TGTGCCACTATTCCTTTAGCGGCCAGCTCCTACAATGAGCAGTTCTTC.

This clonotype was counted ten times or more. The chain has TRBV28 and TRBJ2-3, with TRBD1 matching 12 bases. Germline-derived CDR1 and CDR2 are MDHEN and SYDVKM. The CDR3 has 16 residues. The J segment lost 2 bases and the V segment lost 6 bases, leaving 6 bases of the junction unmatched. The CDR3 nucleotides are TGTGCCAGCAGCATACCGGGACAGGGGGCCACAGATACGCAGTATTTT. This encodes CASSIPGQGATDTQYF.

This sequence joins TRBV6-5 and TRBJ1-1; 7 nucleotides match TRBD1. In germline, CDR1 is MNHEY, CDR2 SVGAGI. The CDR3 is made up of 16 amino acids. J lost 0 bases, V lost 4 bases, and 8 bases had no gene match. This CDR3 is CASSFPGQRLNTEAFF. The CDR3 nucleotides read TGTGCCAGCAGTTTCCCGGGACAGAGATTGAACACTGAAGCTTTCTTT.

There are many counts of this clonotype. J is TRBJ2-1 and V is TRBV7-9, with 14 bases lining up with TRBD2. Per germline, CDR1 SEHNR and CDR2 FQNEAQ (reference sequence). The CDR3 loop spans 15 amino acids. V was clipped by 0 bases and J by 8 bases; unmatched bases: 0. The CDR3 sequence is CASSLAGLAGDEQFF. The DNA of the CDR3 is TGTGCCAGCAGCTTAGCGGGACTAGCGGGAGATGAGCAGTTCTTC.

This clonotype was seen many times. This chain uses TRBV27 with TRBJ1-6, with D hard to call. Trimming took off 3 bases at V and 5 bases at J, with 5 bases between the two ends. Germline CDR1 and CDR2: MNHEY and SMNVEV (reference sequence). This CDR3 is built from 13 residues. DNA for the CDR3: TGTGCCAGCAGTTTCGCCGATAATTCACCCCTCCACTTT. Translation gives CASSFADNSPLHF.

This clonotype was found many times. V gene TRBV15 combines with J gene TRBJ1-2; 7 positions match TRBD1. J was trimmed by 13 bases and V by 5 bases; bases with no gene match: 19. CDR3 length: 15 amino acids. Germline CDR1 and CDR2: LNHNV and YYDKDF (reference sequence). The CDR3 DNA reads TGTGCCACCAGCCCCCTTGGGCAGACAGGGAGGGATTTCACCTTC. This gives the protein CATSPLGQTGRDFTF.

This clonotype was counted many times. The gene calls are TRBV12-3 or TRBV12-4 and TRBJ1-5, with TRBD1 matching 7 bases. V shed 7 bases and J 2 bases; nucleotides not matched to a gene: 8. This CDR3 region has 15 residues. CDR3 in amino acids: CASTDTGAGNQPQHF. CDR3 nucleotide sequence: TGTGCCAGCACCGATACAGGGGCCGGCAATCAGCCCCAGCATTTT.

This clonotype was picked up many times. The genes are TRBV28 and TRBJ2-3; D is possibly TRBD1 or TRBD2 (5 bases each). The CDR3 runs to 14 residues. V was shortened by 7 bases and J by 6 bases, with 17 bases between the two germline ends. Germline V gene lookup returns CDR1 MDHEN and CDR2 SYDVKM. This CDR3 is CASTSQGNGDTQYF. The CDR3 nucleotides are TGTGCCAGCACTAGCCAGGGAAACGGGGATACGCAGTATTTT.

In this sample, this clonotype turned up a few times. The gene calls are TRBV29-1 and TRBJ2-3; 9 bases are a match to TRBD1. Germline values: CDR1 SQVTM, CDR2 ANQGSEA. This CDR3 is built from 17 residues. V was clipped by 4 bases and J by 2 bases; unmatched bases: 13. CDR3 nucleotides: TGCAGCGTTGTTGTGTGGCGGAGGGACAGGGCCACAGATACGCAGTATTTT. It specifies CSVVVWRRDRATDTQYF.

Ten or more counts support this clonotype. CDR3 nucleotide sequence: TGTGCCAGCAGCTCCGGAGGAAGCGGGAGATTTTCAGATACGCAGTATTTT. Translated: CASSSGGSGRFSDTQYF. The chain couples TRBV7-9 to TRBJ2-3; TRBD2 aligns across 8 bases. CDR3 length: 17 residues. J was trimmed by 4 bases and V by 4 bases; bases with no gene match: 13. Germline V CDR1 and CDR2: SEHNR, FQNEAQ (reference sequence). The full variable domain, rest sourced from reference TRBV7-9 and TRBJ2-3, is DTGVSQNPRHKITKRGQNVTFRCDPISEHNRLYWYRQTLGQGPEFLTYFQNEAQLEKSRLLSDRFSAERPKGSFSTLEIQRTEQGDSAMYLCASSSGGSGRFSDTQYFGPGTRLTVL.

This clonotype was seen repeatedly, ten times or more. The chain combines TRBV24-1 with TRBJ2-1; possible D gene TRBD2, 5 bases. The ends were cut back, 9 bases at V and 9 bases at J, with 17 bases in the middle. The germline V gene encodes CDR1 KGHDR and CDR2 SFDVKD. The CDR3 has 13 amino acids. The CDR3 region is CATSKLATGEQFF. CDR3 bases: TGTGCCACCTCGAAATTAGCGACGGGTGAGCAGTTCTTC.

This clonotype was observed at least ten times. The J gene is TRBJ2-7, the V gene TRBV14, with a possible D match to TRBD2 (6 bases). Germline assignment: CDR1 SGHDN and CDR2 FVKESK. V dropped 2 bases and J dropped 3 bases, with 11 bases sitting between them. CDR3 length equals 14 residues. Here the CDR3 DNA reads TGTGCCAGCAGCCAAATGGGGGGTATCTACGAGCAGTACTTC. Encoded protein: CASSQMGGIYEQYF.

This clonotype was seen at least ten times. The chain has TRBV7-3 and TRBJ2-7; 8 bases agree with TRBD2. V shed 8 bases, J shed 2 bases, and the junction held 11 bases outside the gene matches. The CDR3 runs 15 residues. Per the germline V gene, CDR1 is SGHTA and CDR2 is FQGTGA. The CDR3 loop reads CASSPGARGAYEQYF. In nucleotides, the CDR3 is TGTGCCAGCTCCCCTGGCGCGCGGGGGGCCTACGAGCAGTACTTC.

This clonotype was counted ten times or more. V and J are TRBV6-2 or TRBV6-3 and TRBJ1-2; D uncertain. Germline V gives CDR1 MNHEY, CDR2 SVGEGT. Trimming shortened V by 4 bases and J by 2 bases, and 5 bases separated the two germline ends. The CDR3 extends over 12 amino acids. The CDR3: CASSFQNYGYTF. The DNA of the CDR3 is TGTGCCAGCAGTTTTCAGAACTATGGCTACACCTTC.

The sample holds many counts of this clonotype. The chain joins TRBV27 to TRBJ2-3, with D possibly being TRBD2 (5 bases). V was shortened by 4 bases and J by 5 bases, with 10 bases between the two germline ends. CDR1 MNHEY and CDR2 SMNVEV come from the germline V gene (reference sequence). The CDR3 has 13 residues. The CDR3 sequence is CASSSQAGDTQYF. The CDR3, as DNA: TGTGCCAGCAGTTCCCAGGCGGGAGATACGCAGTATTTT.

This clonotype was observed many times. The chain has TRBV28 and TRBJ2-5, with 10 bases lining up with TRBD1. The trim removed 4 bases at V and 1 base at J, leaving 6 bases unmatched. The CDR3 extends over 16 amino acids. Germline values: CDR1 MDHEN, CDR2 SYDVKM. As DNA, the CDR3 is TGTGCCAGCAGTTCAGGACAGGGGGGCTTCCAAGAGACCCAGTACTTC. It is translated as CASSSGQGGFQETQYF.

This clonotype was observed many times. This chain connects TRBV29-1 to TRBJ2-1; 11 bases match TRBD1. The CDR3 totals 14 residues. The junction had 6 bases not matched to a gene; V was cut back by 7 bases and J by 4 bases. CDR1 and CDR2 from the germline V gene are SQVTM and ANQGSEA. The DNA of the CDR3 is TGCAGCGGAACGGACAGGGGGCCTTACAATGAGCAGTTCTTC. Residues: CSGTDRGPYNEQFF.

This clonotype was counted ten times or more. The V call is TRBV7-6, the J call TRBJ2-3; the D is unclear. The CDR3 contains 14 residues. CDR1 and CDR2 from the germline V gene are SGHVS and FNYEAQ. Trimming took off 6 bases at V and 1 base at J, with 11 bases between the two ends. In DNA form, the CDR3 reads TGTGCCAGCAGTTCCAAAACAGGCACAGATACGCAGTATTTT. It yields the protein CASSSKTGTDTQYF. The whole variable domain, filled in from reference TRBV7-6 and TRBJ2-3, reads GAGVSQSPRYKVTKRGQDVALRCDPISGHVSLYWYRQALGQGPEFLTYFNYEAQQDKSGLPNDRFSAERPEGSISTLTIQRTEQRDSAMYRCASSSKTGTDTQYFGPGTRLTVL.

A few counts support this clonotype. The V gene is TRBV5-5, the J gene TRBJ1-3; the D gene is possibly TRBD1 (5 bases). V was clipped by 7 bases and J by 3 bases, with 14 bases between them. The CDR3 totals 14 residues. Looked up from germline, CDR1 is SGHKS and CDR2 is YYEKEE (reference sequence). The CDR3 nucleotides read TGTGCCAGCTCACACCAAGGGGATGGAAACACCATATATTTT. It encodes CASSHQGDGNTIYF.

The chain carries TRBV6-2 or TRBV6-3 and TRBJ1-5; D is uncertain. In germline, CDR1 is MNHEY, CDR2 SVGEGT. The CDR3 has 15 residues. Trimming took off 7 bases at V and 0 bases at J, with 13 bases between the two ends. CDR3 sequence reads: CASTQNSYSNQPQHF. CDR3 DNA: TGTGCCAGCACTCAGAACTCGTATAGCAATCAGCCCCAGCATTTT.

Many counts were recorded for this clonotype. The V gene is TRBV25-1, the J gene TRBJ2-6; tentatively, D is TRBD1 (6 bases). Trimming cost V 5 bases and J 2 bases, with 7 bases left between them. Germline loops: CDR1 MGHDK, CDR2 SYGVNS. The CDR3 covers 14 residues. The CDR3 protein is CASSSGAGANVLTF. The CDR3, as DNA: TGTGCCAGCAGTTCAGGGGCTGGGGCCAACGTCCTGACTTTC.

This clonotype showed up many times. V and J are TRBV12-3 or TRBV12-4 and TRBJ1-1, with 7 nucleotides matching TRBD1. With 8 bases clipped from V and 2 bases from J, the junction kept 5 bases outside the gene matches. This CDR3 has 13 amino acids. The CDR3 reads CASQGQANTEAFF. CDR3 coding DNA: TGTGCCAGCCAAGGACAGGCCAACACTGAAGCTTTCTTT.

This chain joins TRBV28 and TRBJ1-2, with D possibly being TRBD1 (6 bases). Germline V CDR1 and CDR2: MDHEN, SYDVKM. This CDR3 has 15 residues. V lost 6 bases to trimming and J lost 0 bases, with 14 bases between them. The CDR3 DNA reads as TGTGCCAGCAGGCAGACAGGCGTATCTAACTATGGCTACACCTTC. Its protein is CASRQTGVSNYGYTF.

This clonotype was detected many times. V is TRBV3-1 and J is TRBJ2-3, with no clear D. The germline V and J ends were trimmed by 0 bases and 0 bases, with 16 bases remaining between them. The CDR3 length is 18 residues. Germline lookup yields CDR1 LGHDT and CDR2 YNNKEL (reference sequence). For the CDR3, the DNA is TGTGCCAGCAGCCAAGAGACTGCTACTACCTCTAGCACAGATACGCAGTATTTT. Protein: CASSQETATTSSTDTQYF.

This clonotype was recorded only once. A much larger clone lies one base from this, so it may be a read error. The CDR3 here is CSASRGARTYEQYF. Here the CDR3 DNA reads TGCAGTGCTAGTCGGGGGGCTCGAACCTACGAGCAGTACTTC. The rearrangement joins TRBV20-1 to TRBJ2-7; the D gene is possibly TRBD2 (7 bases). The CDR3 contains 14 residues. The germline gives CDR1 DFQATT, CDR2 SNEGSKA (reference sequence). Trimming took off 3 bases at V and 2 bases at J, with 14 bases between the two ends.

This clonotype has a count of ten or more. As DNA, the CDR3 is TGTGCCAGCAGGCGCAGGGGGGGAAGCTCCTACGAGCAGTACTTC. This encodes CASRRRGGSSYEQYF. V gene TRBV12-3 or TRBV12-4 combines with J gene TRBJ2-7, with D tentatively TRBD1 or TRBD2 (7 bases each). The CDR3 has 15 residues. Trimming pared 6 bases from V and 0 bases from J, leaving 15 bases between.

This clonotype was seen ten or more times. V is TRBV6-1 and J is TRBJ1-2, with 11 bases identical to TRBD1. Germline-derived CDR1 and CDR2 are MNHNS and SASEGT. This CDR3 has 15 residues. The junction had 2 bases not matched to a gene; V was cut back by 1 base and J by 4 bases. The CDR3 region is CASSEGTGGFYGYTF. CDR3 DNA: TGTGCCAGCAGTGAAGGGACAGGGGGCTTCTATGGCTACACCTTC.

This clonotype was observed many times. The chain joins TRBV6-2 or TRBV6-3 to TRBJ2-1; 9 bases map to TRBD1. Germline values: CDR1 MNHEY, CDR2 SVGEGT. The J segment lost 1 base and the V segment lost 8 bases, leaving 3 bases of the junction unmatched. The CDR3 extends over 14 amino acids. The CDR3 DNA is TGTGCCAGCCACAGGGGGCAGTCCTACAATGAGCAGTTCTTC. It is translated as CASHRGQSYNEQFF.

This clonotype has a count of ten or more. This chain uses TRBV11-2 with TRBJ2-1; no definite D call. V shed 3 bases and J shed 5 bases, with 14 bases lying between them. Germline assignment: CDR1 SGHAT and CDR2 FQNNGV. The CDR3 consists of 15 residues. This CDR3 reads CASSFVKRTDNEQFF. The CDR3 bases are TGTGCCAGCAGCTTCGTAAAAAGGACGGACAATGAGCAGTTCTTC.

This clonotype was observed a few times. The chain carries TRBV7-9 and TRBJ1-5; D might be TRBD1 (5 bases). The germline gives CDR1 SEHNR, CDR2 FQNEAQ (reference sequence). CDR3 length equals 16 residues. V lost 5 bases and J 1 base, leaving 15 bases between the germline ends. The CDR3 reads CASSAQGELSNQPQHF. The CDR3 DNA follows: TGTGCCAGCAGCGCTCAAGGGGAATTAAGCAATCAGCCCCAGCATTTT.

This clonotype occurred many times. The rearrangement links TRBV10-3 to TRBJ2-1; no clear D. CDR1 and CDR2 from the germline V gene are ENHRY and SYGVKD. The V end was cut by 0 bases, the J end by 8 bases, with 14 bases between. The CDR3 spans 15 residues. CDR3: CAISESKSSSDEQFF. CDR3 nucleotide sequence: TGTGCCATCAGTGAGTCGAAATCTTCTTCCGATGAGCAGTTCTTC.

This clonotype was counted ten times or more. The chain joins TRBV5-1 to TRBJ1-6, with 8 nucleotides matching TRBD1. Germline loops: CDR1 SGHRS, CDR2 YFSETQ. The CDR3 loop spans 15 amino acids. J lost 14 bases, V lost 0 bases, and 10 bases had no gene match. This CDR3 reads CASSLDGQGFLTLHF. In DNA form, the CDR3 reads TGCGCCAGCAGCTTGGATGGACAGGGTTTCCTGACCCTCCACTTT.